This T cell receptor beta chain was obtained from a study of response to subunit inactivated influenza vaccine. Study conclusions and caveats: It was the authors' suggestion that each seasonal influenza vaccination recruits few new T cells.

As regards this clonotype: No antigen is known for it.

Trimming pared 1 base from V and 0 bases from J, leaving 11 bases between. CDR1 and CDR2 from the germline V gene are SGDLS and YYNGEE. The CDR3 sequence is 17 residues long. One entry per CDR3 protein, called by TCRdb with MiXCR from the RT-PCR reads. The repertoire has hundreds of thousands of distinct CDR3 sequences, 15% to 18% of them found once; the top ten carry approximately 10%. The V call is TRBV9, the J call TRBJ2-6, with D maybe TRBD1 (6 bases). This receptor was taken from a man aged 50 to 60 who received an inactivated influenza vaccine. The sample in question was PBMCs from blood, obtained roughly 12 days after vaccination. CDR3 DNA sequence: TGTGCCAGCAGCGTAACTGGACAGCCCTCTGGGGCCAACGTCCTGACTTTC. Its protein product is CASSVTGQPSGANVLTF.